This T cell receptor beta chain is from a study of T-cell reconstitution after alpha-beta-depleted transplantation in children. General study findings and limits: Reported findings indicate that, about two months after transplant, alpha-beta T cells came from several hundred expanded clones, which were derived from non-depleted graft cells. Some patients showed high day-60 TCRbeta diversity, which derived from surviving recipient T cells and thymic progenitors. One year after transplant, T-cell counts and diversity came mostly from newly produced T cells.

Molecular barcoding with unique molecular identifiers was used for the TCRbeta library. Via MiXCR, TCRdb re-called the PCR reads, giving one row per CDR3 protein. This table has about 980,000 distinct CDR3 sequences, about 29% appearing once. The V gene's germline CDR1 is LNHNV and CDR2 YYDKDF (reference sequence). The CDR3 has 14 amino acids. V lost 8 bases and J lost 6; bases outside the gene matches: 9. On this clonotype: Its antigen is undetermined.

This material consisted of PBMCs, mostly from graft donor cells, taken 360 days after TCRalphabeta/CD19-depleted stem cell transplant. The receptor comes from a boy younger than two who had a stem cell transplant for SCID, so the T cells may come from the graft donor. The chain carries TRBV15 and TRBJ2-3, with 9 bases that match TRBD2. The CDR3 protein is CATANGGGEDTQYF. The CDR3 nucleotides read TGTGCCACCGCCAATGGCGGGGGGGAGGATACGCAGTATTTT.